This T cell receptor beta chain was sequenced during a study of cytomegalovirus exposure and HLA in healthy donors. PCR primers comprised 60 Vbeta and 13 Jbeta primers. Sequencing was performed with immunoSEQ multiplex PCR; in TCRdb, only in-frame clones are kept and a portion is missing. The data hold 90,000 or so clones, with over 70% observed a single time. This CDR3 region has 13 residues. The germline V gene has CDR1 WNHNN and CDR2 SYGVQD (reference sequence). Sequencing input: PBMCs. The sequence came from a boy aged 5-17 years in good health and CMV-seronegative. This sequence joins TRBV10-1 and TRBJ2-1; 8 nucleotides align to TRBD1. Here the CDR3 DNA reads TGCGCTCGGAGCCGACAGGGGCACAATGAGCAGTTCTTC. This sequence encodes CARSRQGHNEQFF.